This T cell receptor beta chain was captured in a study of T-cell memory formation after mild COVID-19. The wider study: Among the donors, TCR clusters were largely specific to each donor.

Overall study findings and caveats: Balance between CD4 and CD8 was seen in clones contracting day 15 to 85, and a CD4+ lean was seen in later expanders. Shrinking CD4+ clones resided mostly in CM and EM, and CD8+ ones in EMRA.

The sample holds a few counts of this clonotype. The antigen is unknown. TCRdb reprocessed the 5' RACE reads with MiXCR, giving one entry per CDR3 protein. The data contain over 50,000 distinct CDR3 sequences, 9.3% of them singletons. The TCR originated in an adult woman who had mild COVID-19 (a few samples of this study predate the infection). Cell type and time point are not known. Specimen: PBMCs or a T cell subset sorted from them (not recorded which).

CDR3 in DNA: TGCGCCAGCAGCCAGACTAGCAATGAGCAGTTCTTC. Translation: CASSQTSNEQFF. This chain joins TRBV5-1 and TRBJ2-1, with D perhaps TRBD2 (6 bases). CDR3 length equals 12 residues. Germline CDR1 SGHRS, CDR2 YFSETQ. V gave up 4 bases and J gave up 6 bases, with 8 bases separating them. Full variable domain (outside the CDR3, taken from reference TRBV5-1 and TRBJ2-1): KAGVTQTPRYLIKTRGQQVTLSCSPISGHRSVSWYQQTPGQGLQFLFEYFSETQRNKGNFPGRFSGRQFSNSRSEMNVSTLELGDSALYLCASSQTSNEQFFGPGTRLTVL.